The 12 T cell receptor beta chains reported below all come from one sample, sequenced in a study of Ad26.COV2.S vaccination and SARS-CoV-2 variants. Treatment in this sample: over 15 received Ad26.COV2.S at low or high dose, single or two shots; about 5 received placebo; per-sample allocation not given. Samples were taken on day 63 after the first vaccine or placebo injection. TCRdb's copy holds only in-frame clones and misses some; the assay was immunoSEQ multiplex PCR. The table has about 480,000 clones, around 90% seen once. The sample in question was peripheral blood, obtained in a trial of Ad26.COV2.S vaccine versus placebo. These receptor sequences come from a person aged 18-65 years who received the Ad26.COV2.S COVID-19 vaccine or a placebo.

The sample holds one count of this clone. The chain is built from TRBV4-2 and TRBJ2-5; 9 bases line up with TRBD2. The length of the CDR3 is 17 residues. The V gene's germline CDR1 is LGHNA and CDR2 YNFKEQ. The trim removed 1 base at V and 7 bases at J, leaving 13 bases unmatched. As DNA, the CDR3 is TGTGCCAGCAGCCAAGCGACTAGCGGAGGGCCCTACGTGACCCAGTACTTC. Protein sequence: CASSQATSGGPYVTQYF.

The chain has TRBV10-2 and TRBJ2-5; D call uncertain. The CDR3 runs 12 residues. V lost 10 bases to trimming and J lost 5 bases, with 14 bases between them. Germline assignment: CDR1 WSHSY and CDR2 SAAADI. For the CDR3, the DNA is TGCGCCACCCGACCTGCCTTGGAGACCCAGTACTTC. It specifies CATRPALETQYF.

This chain links TRBV6-5 with TRBJ2-1, with 12 bases that match TRBD1. The CDR3 loop spans 15 amino acids. The J segment lost 4 bases and the V segment lost 7 bases, leaving 5 bases of the junction unmatched. Germline loops: CDR1 MNHEY, CDR2 SVGAGI. CDR3 coding DNA: TGTGCCAGCAATAGGGGACAGGGGGCTTACAATGAGCAGTTCTTC. Translation gives CASNRGQGAYNEQFF.

The chain couples TRBV6-2 or TRBV6-3 to TRBJ2-7, with D possibly being TRBD2 (6 bases). Germline-derived CDR1 and CDR2 are MNHEY and SVGEGT. V shed 0 bases and J shed 7 bases, with 16 bases lying between them. This CDR3 has 15 amino acids. The DNA of the CDR3 is TGTGCCAGCAGTTACTCTACCCACCTCGGGGGAGAGCAGTACTTC. Translating it yields CASSYSTHLGGEQYF.

The chain combines TRBV18 with TRBJ2-3; TRBD2 is a possible D gene (5 bases). The V gene lost 3 bases and the J gene lost 2 bases, with 12 bases spanning the gap. The CDR3 is 15 residues long. Germline assignment: CDR1 KGHSH and CDR2 LQKENI. CDR3 loop: CASSPVGAFTDTQYF. The CDR3 DNA sequence: TGTGCCAGCTCACCCGTGGGAGCGTTCACAGATACGCAGTATTTT.

The chain combines TRBV14 with TRBJ2-7; D may match TRBD1 or TRBD2 (7 bases each). This CDR3 is 14 amino acids long. The V end lost 1 base, the J end lost 2 bases, and 9 bases lay between the germline ends. Germline lookup yields CDR1 SGHDN and CDR2 FVKESK. The CDR3: CASSQAGGAYEQYF. CDR3 nucleotides: TGTGCCAGCAGCCAAGCAGGGGGGGCCTACGAGCAGTACTTC. The whole variable domain, filled in from reference TRBV14 and TRBJ2-7, reads EAGVTQFPSHSVIEKGQTVTLRCDPISGHDNLYWYRRVMGKEIKFLLHFVKESKQDESGMPNNRFLAERTGGTYSTLKVQPAELEDSGVYFCASSQAGGAYEQYFGPGTRLTVT.

CDR3 nucleotides: TGTGCCAGCAGAACCGACCATGAACACTACAATGAGCAGTTCTTC. Translating gives CASRTDHEHYNEQFF. This chain uses TRBV28 with TRBJ2-1; D is uncertain. The CDR3 is 15 residues long. Germline lookup yields CDR1 MDHEN and CDR2 SYDVKM. V lost 6 bases and J lost 3, with 15 bases in between.

This chain joins TRBV19 and TRBJ2-3; maybe TRBD2 (6 bases). CDR1 and CDR2 from the germline V gene are LNHDA and SQIVND (reference sequence). CDR3 length: 14 amino acids. Trimming took off 10 bases at V and 2 bases at J, with 16 bases between the two ends. CDR3 nucleotides: TGTGCCACCAAAGTGGGGACTTACACAGATACGCAGTATTTT. As protein: CATKVGTYTDTQYF.

The chain links TRBV6-2 or TRBV6-3 to TRBJ1-4; no clear D gene. This CDR3 has 13 amino acids. Germline CDR1 MNHEY, CDR2 SVGEGT. With 4 bases removed from V and 5 bases from J, the gap between germline ends came to 8 bases. The CDR3, as DNA: TGTGCCAGCAGTTTCTTCGGCAATGAAAAACTGTTTTTT. This codes for CASSFFGNEKLFF.

This sequence joins TRBV5-1 and TRBJ1-1; D unresolved. CDR1 and CDR2 (germline): SGHRS, YFSETQ. V lost 0 bases to trimming and J lost 1 base, with 1 base between them. This CDR3 contains 12 residues. As DNA, the CDR3 is TGCGCCAGCAGCTTGGCGAACACTGAAGCTTTCTTT. Amino acids: CASSLANTEAFF.

This clone showed up just once. The V call is TRBV4-3, the J call TRBJ1-6; D is possibly TRBD1 (6 bases). CDR1 and CDR2 from the germline V gene are LGHNA and YSLEER. With 2 bases removed from V and 7 bases from J, the gap between germline ends came to 15 bases. CDR3 length: 16 residues. This CDR3 is CASSQLRDTRNSPLHF. DNA of the CDR3: TGCGCCAGCAGCCAACTCCGGGACACCAGAAATTCACCCCTCCACTTT.

The chain is built from TRBV7-8 and TRBJ2-2; 7 bases match TRBD1. Trimming cost V 2 bases and J 5 bases; bases outside gene matches: 8. CDR3 length: 16 amino acids. CDR1 is SGHVS, CDR2 FQNEAQ, per germline. The CDR3 loop is CASSLQGGKWTGELFF. For the CDR3, the DNA is TGTGCCAGCAGCTTACAAGGGGGCAAGTGGACCGGGGAGCTGTTTTTT.